This T cell receptor beta chain was identified during a study of control samples from healthy donors and cancer patients. Germline V gene sequence: CDR1 SNHLY, CDR2 FYNNEI. This CDR3 is built from 13 residues. V shed 8 bases and J 7 bases; nucleotides not matched to a gene: 7. Only in-frame clones appear in the TCRdb table, and some are missing; sequencing was by immunoSEQ multiplex PCR. Among about 130,000 clones listed, about nine tenths were seen once. Sample: blood. The chain links TRBV2 to TRBJ2-2, with 7 bases matching TRBD2. This TCR was recovered from a woman between 45 and 65 years old in good health. In DNA form, the CDR3 reads TGTGCCAGCGGACTAGAGGGTGGCGGGGAGCTGTTTTTT. Protein product: CASGLEGGGELFF.